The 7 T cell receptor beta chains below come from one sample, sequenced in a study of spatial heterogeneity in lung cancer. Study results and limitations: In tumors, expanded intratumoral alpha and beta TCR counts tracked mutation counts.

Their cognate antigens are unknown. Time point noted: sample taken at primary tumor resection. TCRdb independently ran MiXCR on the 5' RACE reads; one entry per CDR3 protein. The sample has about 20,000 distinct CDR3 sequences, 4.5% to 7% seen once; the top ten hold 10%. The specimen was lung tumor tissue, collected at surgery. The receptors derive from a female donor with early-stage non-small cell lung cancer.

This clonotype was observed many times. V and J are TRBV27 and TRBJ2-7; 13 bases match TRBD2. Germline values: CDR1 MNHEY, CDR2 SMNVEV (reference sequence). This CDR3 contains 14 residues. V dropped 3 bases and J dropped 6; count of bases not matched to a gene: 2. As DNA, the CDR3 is TGTGCCAGCAGTTTCGGGACTAGCGGGGCCGAGCAGTACTTC. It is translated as CASSFGTSGAEQYF.

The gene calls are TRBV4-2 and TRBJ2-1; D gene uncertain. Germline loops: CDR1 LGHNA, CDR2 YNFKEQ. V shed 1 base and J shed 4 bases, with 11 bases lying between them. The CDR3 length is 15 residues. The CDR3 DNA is TGTGCCAGCAGCCAAGTAGCCCAGTCGTACAATGAGCAGTTCTTC. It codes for CASSQVAQSYNEQFF.

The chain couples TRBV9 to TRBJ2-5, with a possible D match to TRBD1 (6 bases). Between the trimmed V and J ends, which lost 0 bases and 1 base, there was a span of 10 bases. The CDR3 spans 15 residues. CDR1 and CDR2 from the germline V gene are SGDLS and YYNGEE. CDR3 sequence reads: CASSVDGQPQETQYF. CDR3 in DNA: TGTGCCAGCAGCGTAGACGGACAGCCCCAAGAGACCCAGTACTTC.

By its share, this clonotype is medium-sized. CDR3 DNA sequence: TGTGCCCTCCAACAGGGTGGCTATAATTCACCCCTCCACTTT. Its translation is CALQQGGYNSPLHF. The chain is built from TRBV28 and TRBJ1-6, with a weak D call TRBD1 (6 bases). Germline CDR1 is MDHEN and CDR2 is SYDVKM. V gave up 11 bases and J gave up 3 bases, with 14 bases separating them. The CDR3 is 14 amino acids.

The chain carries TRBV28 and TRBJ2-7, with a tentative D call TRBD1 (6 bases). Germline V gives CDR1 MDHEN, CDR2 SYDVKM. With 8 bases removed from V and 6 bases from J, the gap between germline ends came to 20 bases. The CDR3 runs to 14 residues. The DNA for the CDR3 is TGTGCCAGCGTCGTTGGGGGCAGGCCGGGCGAGCAGTACTTC. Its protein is CASVVGGRPGEQYF.

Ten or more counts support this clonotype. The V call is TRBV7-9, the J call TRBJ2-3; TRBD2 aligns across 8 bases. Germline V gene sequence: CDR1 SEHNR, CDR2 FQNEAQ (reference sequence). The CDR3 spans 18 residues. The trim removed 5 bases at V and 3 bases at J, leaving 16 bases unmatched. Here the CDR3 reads CASSGYTERGGRTDTQYF. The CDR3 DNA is TGTGCCAGCAGCGGTTATACCGAAAGGGGCGGGAGGACAGATACGCAGTATTTT.

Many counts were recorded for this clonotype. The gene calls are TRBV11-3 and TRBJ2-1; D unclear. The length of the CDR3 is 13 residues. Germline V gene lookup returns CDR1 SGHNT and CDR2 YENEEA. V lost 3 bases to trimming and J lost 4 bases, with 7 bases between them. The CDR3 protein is CASSLTDYNEQFF. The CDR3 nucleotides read TGTGCCAGCAGCTTGACGGATTACAATGAGCAGTTCTTC.